The 21 T cell receptor beta chains below come from one sample, sequenced in a study of early T cells in non-severe SARS-CoV-2 infection. TCRdb processed the 5' RACE reads anew with MiXCR; each CDR3 protein has one entry. The table shows roughly 45,000 distinct CDR3 sequences, with roughly 11% occurring only once. Sequenced material: whole blood. Receptor source: an adult who was a healthcare worker with PCR-confirmed SARS-CoV-2 infection or an uninfected control (not recorded which).

This clonotype has ten or more counts. This chain joins TRBV29-1 and TRBJ1-1, with D possibly TRBD1 on 6 matching bases. CDR1 and CDR2 (germline): SQVTM, ANQGSEA. The CDR3 covers 16 residues. V was cut by 6 bases and J by 5 bases, with 25 bases left in between. The CDR3: CSVQGSVGAKRTEAFF. In DNA form, the CDR3 reads TGCAGCGTCCAAGGGAGCGTGGGGGCCAAGAGGACTGAAGCTTTCTTT.

This clonotype was counted many times. The chain uses TRBV6-5 and TRBJ1-5; D gene unclear. This CDR3 region has 13 residues. Germline CDR1 MNHEY, CDR2 SVGAGI. The V end was cut by 2 bases, the J end by 5 bases, with 7 bases between. This CDR3 reads CASSYAFDQPQHF. The CDR3 DNA is TGTGCCAGCAGTTACGCGTTCGATCAGCCCCAGCATTTT.

The table lists this clonotype with many counts. The chain recombines TRBV27 with TRBJ2-2; 12 positions agree with TRBD1. Germline CDR1 is MNHEY and CDR2 is SMNVEV (reference sequence). There are 19 residues in the CDR3. Trimming cost V 1 base and J 3 bases; bases outside gene matches: 9. CDR3 nucleotide sequence: TGTGCCAGCAGTTTATTCGGGGACAGGGGGCAATTCGACACCGGGGAGCTGTTTTTT. Translation gives CASSLFGDRGQFDTGELFF.

This clonotype was seen at least ten times. The chain joins TRBV12-3 or TRBV12-4 to TRBJ1-3; no firm D call. The CDR3 contains 14 residues. Trimming took 8 bases from V and 0 from J, leaving 11 bases between them. CDR3 sequence (DNA): TGTGCCAGCCGAATGGCTGCCTCTGGAAACACCATATATTTT. It yields the protein CASRMAASGNTIYF.

This clonotype has at least ten counts. V usage is TRBV7-2 and J usage is TRBJ1-5, with D possibly TRBD1 on 5 matching bases. V was trimmed by 3 bases and J by 6 bases, leaving 15 bases between them. The length of the CDR3 is 15 residues. CDR1 is SGHTA, CDR2 FQGNSA, per germline. DNA for the CDR3: TGTGCCAGCAGCTTGGGCGGGAGGGGAGGTCAGCCCCAGCATTTT. Translation gives CASSLGGRGGQPQHF.

This clonotype has just a few counts. The chain is built from TRBV12-3 or TRBV12-4 and TRBJ2-5, with 14 positions matching TRBD2. Trimming removed 7 bases from V and 1 base from J; junction bases left unmatched: 5. CDR3 length equals 16 residues. This CDR3 is CASTPGLAGAQETQYF. CDR3 bases: TGTGCCAGCACCCCGGGACTAGCGGGAGCCCAAGAGACCCAGTACTTC.

In this sample, this clonotype turned up many times. The chain is built from TRBV5-1 and TRBJ1-1; 7 bases map to TRBD1. J was trimmed by 1 base and V by 1 base; bases with no gene match: 4. This CDR3 region has 15 residues. CDR1 and CDR2 from the germline V gene are SGHRS and YFSETQ. CDR3 amino acids: CASSLSTGTNTEAFF. CDR3 DNA: TGCGCCAGCAGCTTGTCGACAGGGACGAACACTGAAGCTTTCTTT.

This clonotype was recorded at least ten times. The chain recombines TRBV12-3 or TRBV12-4 with TRBJ1-5, with D unclear. The CDR3 is 13 residues long. Trimming left V 1 base short and J 5 bases short, with 6 bases between. The CDR3 nucleotides read TGTGCCAGCAGTTTAGAGGGTTATCAGCCCCAGCATTTT. This translates into CASSLEGYQPQHF.

The V and J genes are TRBV29-1 and TRBJ2-4; no clear D gene. Germline lookup yields CDR1 SQVTM and CDR2 ANQGSEA. V was shortened by 4 bases and J by 3 bases, with 4 bases between the two germline ends. The CDR3 loop spans 11 amino acids. The CDR3 loop reads CSVAVKNIQYF. CDR3 nucleotides: TGCAGCGTTGCGGTCAAAAACATTCAGTACTTC.

This clonotype was counted a few times. This chain connects TRBV13 to TRBJ2-7; TRBD1 matches at 8 bases. Germline assignment: CDR1 PRHDT and CDR2 FYEKMQ (reference sequence). Trimming at V came to 5 bases and at J to 4 bases, leaving 7 bases not matched to a gene. The CDR3 runs 14 residues. The CDR3 DNA follows: TGTGCCAGCAGCCAACAGGGGGTTGTGTACGAGCAGTACTTC. This translates into CASSQQGVVYEQYF.

This clonotype was counted between two and nine times. The chain employs TRBV4-3 and TRBJ2-1; D remains unclear. V lost 0 bases to trimming and J lost 6 bases, with 6 bases between them. The CDR3 sequence is 13 residues long. The germline CDR1 and CDR2 sequences are LGHNA and YSLEER. The CDR3 DNA sequence: TGCGCCAGCAGCCAAGACCTTTTCAATGAGCAGTTCTTC. It codes for CASSQDLFNEQFF.

This clonotype was picked up a small number of times. The CDR3 protein is CASSRTGDPYNEQFF. The CDR3 DNA follows: TGTGCCAGCAGCCGGACAGGGGACCCCTACAATGAGCAGTTCTTC. The V gene is TRBV7-6, the J gene TRBJ2-1, with 9 bases identical to TRBD1. The CDR3 sequence is 15 residues long. Trimming cost V 5 bases and J 2 bases; bases outside gene matches: 4. In germline, CDR1 is SGHVS, CDR2 FNYEAQ.

In this sample, this clonotype turned up many times. V and J are TRBV7-2 and TRBJ2-7; the match to TRBD2 covers 10 bases. Germline CDR1 and CDR2: SGHTA and FQGNSA. CDR3 length: 14 residues. Trimming took 5 bases from V and 3 from J; bases not matched to a gene: 4. The CDR3 bases are TGTGCCAGCAGCCCCAGGACTAGCGGCTACGAGCAGTACTTC. This encodes CASSPRTSGYEQYF.

Ten or more counts support this clonotype. V gene TRBV4-2 combines with J gene TRBJ2-7; D unclear. The CDR3 has 15 amino acids. The V and J ends lost 1 base and 9 bases respectively, with 19 bases between them. Germline V gene data show CDR1 as LGHNA and CDR2 as YNFKEQ. The CDR3 DNA reads as TGTGCCAGCAGCCAAGTCGGTCAGGTAGAATCCGGGCAGTACTTC. This codes for CASSQVGQVESGQYF.

This clonotype was picked up one time. At one of its ends the junction is not consistent with the germline gene, which may arise from a read error. The CDR3, as DNA: TGTGCCAGCAGTTCGACAGGGATGGCTGAAGTTTTCTTT. Amino acid sequence: CASSSTGMAEVFF. V gene TRBV6-5 combines with J gene TRBJ1-1; the match to TRBD1 covers 7 bases. The CDR3 is 13 residues long. Germline V gene data show CDR1 as MNHEY and CDR2 as SVGAGI.

In its sample, this clonotype was seen many times. V is TRBV20-1 and J is TRBJ1-6; TRBD1 matches at 8 bases. CDR1 and CDR2 from the germline V gene are DFQATT and SNEGSKA (reference sequence). Germline trimming cut 1 base from V and 7 bases from J; bases unmatched to any gene: 6. The CDR3 has 15 amino acids. CDR3 residues: CSARVPQGANSPLHF. The CDR3 coding sequence is TGCAGTGCTAGAGTTCCCCAGGGGGCAAATTCACCCCTCCACTTT.

In this sample, this clonotype turned up many times. This chain joins TRBV29-1 and TRBJ2-2; 12 nucleotides line up with TRBD2. J lost 6 bases, V lost 6 bases, and 11 bases had no gene match. CDR1 and CDR2 from the germline V gene are SQVTM and ANQGSEA. The CDR3 runs 16 residues. The CDR3 loop is CSVRLAGGPGAGELFF. DNA of the CDR3: TGCAGCGTCCGCCTAGCGGGAGGGCCCGGGGCCGGGGAGCTGTTTTTT.

This clonotype appeared once. The chain combines TRBV6-5 with TRBJ2-1; TRBD2 aligns across 13 bases. This CDR3 is 14 amino acids long. CDR1 MNHEY and CDR2 SVGAGI come from the germline V gene. The ends lost 5 bases at V and 12 bases at J; junction bases unmatched: 7. This CDR3 is CASSQGLAGFGQFF. CDR3 in DNA: TGTGCCAGCAGTCAGGGACTAGCGGGATTTGGGCAGTTCTTC.

In its sample, this clonotype was seen many times. The chain employs TRBV28 and TRBJ1-2, with a weak D call TRBD1 (5 bases). V lost 7 bases, J lost 2 bases, and 11 bases lay in between. The CDR3 runs to 13 residues. Germline values: CDR1 MDHEN, CDR2 SYDVKM. CDR3: CASTLRQNYGYTF. CDR3 DNA: TGTGCCAGCACCCTCCGACAGAACTATGGCTACACCTTC.

V gene TRBV10-2 combines with J gene TRBJ2-7, with 8 bases matching TRBD1. The ends lost 1 base at V and 2 bases at J; junction bases unmatched: 7. The V gene's germline CDR1 is WSHSY and CDR2 SAAADI. The CDR3 covers 16 residues. The CDR3 nucleotides are TGCGCCAGCAGTGAGTGGACGGGACAGGAAGCCTACGAGCAGTACTTC. As protein: CASSEWTGQEAYEQYF.

This clonotype was detected a few times. This chain joins TRBV28 and TRBJ2-5; no definite D call. Germline CDR1 and CDR2: MDHEN and SYDVKM. V was trimmed by 2 bases and J by 7 bases, leaving 5 bases between them. The CDR3 consists of 11 residues. CDR3 loop: CASSLELTQYF. The CDR3, as DNA: TGTGCCAGCAGTTTAGAACTGACCCAGTACTTC.